Presented here are 4 T cell receptor beta chains from one specimen sequenced in a study of T cells in Graves' hyperthyroidism and ophthalmopathy. What was amplified from RNA transcripts were TCR beta CDR3 regions. Primed by the HTBI set, a first-round RT-PCR was run on the TCR CDR3. A single record per CDR3 protein comes from TCRdb applying MiXCR to the multiplex PCR reads. This sample has under 800,000 distinct CDR3 sequences, with about 14% found just once. The sample taken for sequencing was blood. Receptors originate from a woman under 30 with Graves' hyperthyroidism.

This clonotype has a count of ten or more. The chain couples TRBV11-2 to TRBJ2-7; D may correspond to TRBD1 or TRBD2 (5 bases each). CDR1 is SGHAT and CDR2 is FQNNGV in the germline V gene. The V end was cut by 4 bases, the J end by 6 bases, with 10 bases between. The CDR3 has 12 residues. Here the CDR3 reads CASSYRGREQYF. The CDR3 nucleotides read TGTGCCAGCAGCTATCGGGGACGCGAGCAGTACTTC.

This clonotype was found many times. The chain recombines TRBV7-2 with TRBJ2-7; TRBD1 matches 10 bases. J lost 4 bases, V lost 5 bases, and 8 bases had no gene match. Germline CDR1 reads SGHTA; CDR2 reads FQGNSA. The CDR3 runs 15 residues. The CDR3 spells CASSRKTGGRYEQYF. In DNA form, the CDR3 reads TGTGCCAGCAGCCGTAAGACAGGGGGCCGGTACGAGCAGTACTTC.

A remark on this clonotype: A much bigger clone sits one base away, suggesting this may be a read error. V gene TRBV7-9 combines with J gene TRBJ2-1, with D unresolved. From germline, CDR1 is SEHNR and CDR2 FQNEAQ (reference sequence). With 2 bases removed from V and 9 bases from J, the gap between germline ends came to 5 bases. The CDR3 consists of 11 residues. The CDR3 sequence is CASSLKVEQFF. The CDR3 region has the DNA TGTGCCAGCAGCTTAAAGGTTGAGCAGTTCTTC.

This clonotype was detected ten times or more. V and J are TRBV28 and TRBJ1-2, with D unresolved. The CDR3 spans 15 residues. V was shortened by 10 bases and J by 4 bases, with 22 bases between the two germline ends. Germline CDR1 MDHEN, CDR2 SYDVKM. CDR3 sequence reads: CATLPRVAVAYGYTF. CDR3 sequence (DNA): TGTGCCACCCTTCCTCGAGTAGCGGTAGCCTATGGCTACACCTTC.